This T cell receptor (beta chain) was obtained from a study of OX40 agonist ivuxolimab in advanced cancers. Study information: All patients had ivuxolimab intravenously every 2 weeks at 0.01 to 10 mg/kg. The dose-escalation cohort had hepatocellular carcinoma, melanoma, renal cell or head and neck cancer. Prior anti-PD-1, anti-PD-L1 or anti-CTLA-4 therapy did not bar entry, and around 39% had some. Study-level results: Dose levels from 0.1 to 3.0 mg/kg saw CD4+ and CD8+ blood T cells expand clonally by week 6.

For this clone: Its antigen is not known.

The V gene lost 6 bases and the J gene lost 4 bases, with 15 bases spanning the gap. The CDR3 is 15 residues long. Per germline, CDR1 MDHEN and CDR2 SYDVKM. Profiled with immunoSEQ multiplex PCR; TCRdb holds only in-frame clones, not every one. The sample gives about 100,000 clones, under 95% of which show up once; approximately 0.54% is in the top ten. Sequenced material: CD4+ or CD8+ T cells sorted from blood, taken in a trial of the OX40 agonist ivuxolimab. This chain connects TRBV28 to TRBJ2-2; perhaps TRBD1 as D (7 bases). The sequence came from an adult with an advanced solid tumor such as melanoma, head and neck, liver or kidney cancer. CDR3 loop: CASSPGGLLTGELFF. CDR3 DNA sequence: TGTGCCAGCAGCCCAGGGGGGTTACTCACCGGGGAGCTGTTTTTT.